Listed below are T cell receptor beta chains from one sample, sequenced in a study of blood T cell repertoires in COVID-19. Using immunoSEQ multiplex PCR, the repertoire was profiled, and TCRdb retains in-frame clones only, with some absent. The table has fewer than 250,000 clones, less than 80% seen once. The sample taken for sequencing was peripheral blood. Receptors originate from a woman aged 45-65 years with acute or convalescent COVID-19. Each CDR3 is given with its conserved first and last residue. D genes are given only for firm matches. Expanded clones get a size class; other rows say once, few or many, or leave the size out.

-	TRBV24-1	TRBJ2-7	-	CATSEHGETYEQYF	TGTGCCACCAGTGAGCACGGGGAAACCTACGAGCAGTACTTC
-	TRBV6-2/TRBV6-3	TRBJ1-1	-	CASSSPPGETNTEAFF	TGTGCCAGCAGTTCCCCCCCCGGGGAAACGAACACTGAAGCTTTCTTT
-	TRBV7-9	TRBJ2-7	TRBD1	CASLGTGLMEQYF	TGTGCCAGCCTTGGGACAGGGTTGATGGAGCAGTACTTC
few	TRBV27	TRBJ2-5	-	CASSSSGLQETQYF	TGTGCCAGCAGTTCCAGCGGGTTACAAGAGACCCAGTACTTC
-	TRBV30	TRBJ2-1	TRBD2	CAWSPGGKQFF	TGTGCCTGGAGTCCGGGGGGAAAGCAGTTCTTC
few	TRBV7-2	TRBJ1-4	TRBD1	CASSRGQLNEKLFF	TGTGCCAGCAGCCGGGGACAGCTTAATGAAAAACTGTTTTTT
-	TRBV7-9	TRBJ2-1	-	CASSLTRSYNEQFF	TGTGCCAGCAGCCTCACGCGGTCCTACAATGAGCAGTTCTTC
-	TRBV27	TRBJ1-1	-	CASSPRQAVQAFF	TGTGCCAGCAGTCCGCGACAGGCGGTCCAGGCTTTCTTT
-	TRBV27	TRBJ2-1	TRBD1	CASRESGGEQFF	TGTGCCAGCAGAGAGTCAGGGGGTGAGCAGTTCTTC
-	TRBV28	TRBJ1-4	TRBD1	CASSQQGFRVVYEKLFF	TGTGCCAGCAGTCAACAGGGGTTCAGGGTTGTTTATGAAAAACTGTTTTTT
many	TRBV6-1	TRBJ1-6	-	CASSEIHTVKNSPLHF	TGTGCCAGCAGTGAAATCCACACAGTCAAAAATTCACCCCTCCACTTT
-	TRBV2	TRBJ1-1	-	CASFGGGTEAFF	TGTGCCAGTTTCGGGGGGGGAACAGAAGCTTTCTTT
-	TRBV5-6	TRBJ2-7	TRBD2	CASSFRGSGRPIREQYF	TGTGCCAGCAGCTTCCGGGGGAGCGGGAGGCCTATTCGGGAGCAGTACTTC
few	TRBV6-2/TRBV6-3	TRBJ1-5	-	CASSSPGRRGQPQHF	TGTGCCAGCAGTTCCCCAGGGCGTCGGGGGCAGCCCCAGCATTTT
few	TRBV5-1	TRBJ1-2	TRBD1	CASSLAEGGLDYGYTF	TGCGCCAGCAGCTTGGCGGAAGGGGGCTTGGACTATGGCTACACCTTC
-	TRBV6-1	TRBJ2-1	TRBD2	CASRTLGTSLPEQFF	TGTGCCAGCAGGACCCTCGGGACTAGCTTACCCGAGCAGTTCTTC
-	TRBV6-1	TRBJ2-2	TRBD1	CASSGRTGVYTGELFF	TGTGCCAGCAGTGGTCGGACAGGGGTTTACACCGGGGAGCTGTTTTTT
-	TRBV11-2	TRBJ1-3	TRBD1	CASSLEGDSGNTIYF	TGTGCCAGCAGCTTAGAGGGGGACAGCGGAAACACCATATATTTT
-	TRBV27	TRBJ2-7	TRBD2	CASSLKPLAGGPYEQYF	TGTGCCAGCAGTTTAAAGCCTCTAGCGGGAGGGCCGTACGAGCAGTACTTC
-	TRBV5-4	TRBJ2-1	-	CASSRGLARHEQFF	TGTGCCAGCAGCCGGGGACTCGCTCGGCATGAGCAGTTCTTC
-	TRBV5-1	TRBJ2-1	TRBD2	CASSLTGTRNNEQFF	TGCGCCAGCAGCCTAACCGGGACTAGGAACAATGAGCAGTTCTTC
-	TRBV6-2/TRBV6-3	TRBJ2-7	-	CASSKQGHEQYF	TGTGCCAGCAGCAAACAGGGACACGAGCAGTACTTC
-	TRBV28	TRBJ2-1	-	CASYQGGLTYNEQFF	TGTGCCAGCTATCAAGGGGGTCTGACCTACAATGAGCAGTTCTTC
-	TRBV7-2	TRBJ2-1	TRBD2	CASSVTSAYNEQFF	TGTGCCAGCAGCGTGACTAGCGCTTACAATGAGCAGTTCTTC
-	TRBV2	TRBJ2-1	TRBD2	CASRYGGDEQFF	TGTGCCAGCAGGTACGGGGGGGATGAGCAGTTCTTC
-	TRBV7-7	TRBJ2-7	-	CASSPGLNYEQYF	TGTGCCAGCAGCCCAGGACTTAACTACGAGCAGTACTTC